The subject of this entry is one TCR beta chain. Germline CDR1 and CDR2: SGHRS and YFSETQ. With 3 bases removed from V and 4 bases from J, the gap between germline ends came to 13 bases. The CDR3 consists of 15 residues. This record comes from a study of control samples from healthy donors and cancer patients. TCRdb keeps only in-frame clones here, not all; method: immunoSEQ multiplex PCR. The table lists approximately 59,000 clones, 70% to 90% of them singletons, with about 13% in the top ten. This chain connects TRBV5-1 to TRBJ2-2; maybe TRBD1 (5 bases). This receptor was identified in an older woman with lung cancer. Material for sequencing was PBMCs. CDR3 nucleotides: TGCGCCAGCAGCTCGACAGTGTCAACCACCGGGGAGCTGTTTTTT. Its translation: CASSSTVSTTGELFF.